The 14 T cell receptor beta chains below all came from one sample that was sequenced in a study of CXCR3-negative and CXCR3-positive naive CD8 T cells. Through 5' RACE with UMI labels, the TRB cDNA libraries were prepared. TCRdb reprocessed the 5' RACE reads and reports one entry per CDR3 protein, with no DNA. In all, the sample yields over 100,000 distinct CDR3 sequences. Sequencing was performed on naive CXCR3- CD8+ T cells from blood. Stated subset: CD45RO-CCR7+CD27+CD95- naive CD8+ T cells lacking CXCR3 (TNR3-). These receptors all come from a human donor in good health. Some clones in this sample may be carry-over from other donors' samples.

The chain couples TRBV15 to TRBJ2-1. Germline loops: CDR1 LNHNV, CDR2 YYDKDF (reference sequence). The CDR3 is 14 amino acids. CDR3 in amino acids: CATQKGSSYNEQFF.

The chain has TRBV2 and TRBJ2-7; checking the TCRdb D call of TRBD1 is not possible without DNA. Germline CDR1 reads SNHLY; CDR2 reads FYNNEI. This CDR3 has 15 residues. The CDR3 sequence is CASILSHRGRYEQYF.

This chain joins TRBV7-9 and TRBJ2-1; TCRdb calls TRBD2, which cannot be checked without DNA. The CDR3 consists of 13 residues. Germline CDR1 SEHNR, CDR2 FQNEAQ (reference sequence). The CDR3 reads CASNRVLGNEQFF. Full variable domain (remainder filled in from reference TRBV7-9 and TRBJ2-1): DTGVSQNPRHKITKRGQNVTFRCDPISEHNRLYWYRQTLGQGPEFLTYFQNEAQLEKSRLLSDRFSAERPKGSFSTLEIQRTEQGDSAMYLCASNRVLGNEQFFGPGTRLTVL.

The chain uses TRBV20-1 and TRBJ2-5; TCRdb's D call, TRBD2, is unchecked because there is no DNA. The length of the CDR3 is 17 residues. The germline V gene has CDR1 DFQATT and CDR2 SNEGSKA (reference sequence). Here the CDR3 reads CSAGTSGGSEYQETQYF.

The V gene is TRBV5-6, the J gene TRBJ1-1; there is no DNA to check the TCRdb D call of TRBD1. Looked up from germline, CDR1 is SGHDT and CDR2 is YYEEEE. The CDR3 has 15 residues. CDR3 residues: CASSLTIGTGTEAFF.

The chain links TRBV6-2 or TRBV6-3 to TRBJ2-7; TCRdb names TRBD2, which stays unverified in the absence of DNA. This CDR3 has 14 residues. CDR1 and CDR2 (germline): MNHEY, SVGEGT. CDR3 protein: CASVLSGGYYEQYF.

V usage is TRBV10-2 and J usage is TRBJ2-1; TCRdb's D call of TRBD1 is untestable without DNA. The CDR3 totals 13 residues. The germline gives CDR1 WSHSY, CDR2 SAAADI. The CDR3 spells CASSESPGQEQFF.

This chain joins TRBV29-1 and TRBJ1-1. From germline, CDR1 is SQVTM and CDR2 ANQGSEA. The CDR3 has 12 amino acids. The CDR3 region is CSVEVQSTEAFF.

V gene TRBV27 combines with J gene TRBJ1-1; TCRdb designates TRBD1, a call that cannot be tested without DNA. The germline gives CDR1 MNHEY, CDR2 SMNVEV (reference sequence). The CDR3 is 14 residues long. CDR3 residues: CASSFGQGWTEAFF.

The chain is built from TRBV14 and TRBJ2-7; TCRdb's D call of TRBD1 is untestable without DNA. The CDR3 is 16 residues long. Germline V gives CDR1 SGHDN, CDR2 FVKESK. The CDR3 sequence: CASSPHGQGGSYEQYF.

The chain uses TRBV7-3 and TRBJ2-3; there is no DNA to check the TCRdb D call of TRBD1. Germline V gene data show CDR1 as SGHTA and CDR2 as FQGTGA. This CDR3 has 14 amino acids. The chain's CDR3 is CASSYSGGDDTQYF. Filled out from reference TRBV7-3 and TRBJ2-3, the complete variable domain reads GAGVSQTPSNKVTEKGKYVELRCDPISGHTALYWYRQSLGQGPEFLIYFQGTGAADDSGLPNDRFFAVRPEGSVSTLKIQRTERGDSAVYLCASSYSGGDDTQYFGPGTRLTVL.

This sequence joins TRBV2 and TRBJ2-5; without DNA, the TCRdb call of TRBD2 cannot be checked. The CDR3 contains 14 residues. The germline V gene encodes CDR1 SNHLY and CDR2 FYNNEI. The CDR3 region is CASRTSGSRKTQYF.

V usage is TRBV20-1 and J usage is TRBJ2-7; TCRdb's assignment of TRBD1 cannot be checked, as there is no DNA. The CDR3 extends over 16 amino acids. Germline V gene sequence: CDR1 DFQATT, CDR2 SNEGSKA (reference sequence). The CDR3 protein is CSARVRTAPNYYEQYF.

The chain joins TRBV6-1 to TRBJ2-1; TCRdb outputs TRBD2, but without DNA this stays unchecked. The germline V gene has CDR1 MNHNS and CDR2 SASEGT. The CDR3 is 14 amino acids. CDR3 loop: CASSDTSGVNEQFF.